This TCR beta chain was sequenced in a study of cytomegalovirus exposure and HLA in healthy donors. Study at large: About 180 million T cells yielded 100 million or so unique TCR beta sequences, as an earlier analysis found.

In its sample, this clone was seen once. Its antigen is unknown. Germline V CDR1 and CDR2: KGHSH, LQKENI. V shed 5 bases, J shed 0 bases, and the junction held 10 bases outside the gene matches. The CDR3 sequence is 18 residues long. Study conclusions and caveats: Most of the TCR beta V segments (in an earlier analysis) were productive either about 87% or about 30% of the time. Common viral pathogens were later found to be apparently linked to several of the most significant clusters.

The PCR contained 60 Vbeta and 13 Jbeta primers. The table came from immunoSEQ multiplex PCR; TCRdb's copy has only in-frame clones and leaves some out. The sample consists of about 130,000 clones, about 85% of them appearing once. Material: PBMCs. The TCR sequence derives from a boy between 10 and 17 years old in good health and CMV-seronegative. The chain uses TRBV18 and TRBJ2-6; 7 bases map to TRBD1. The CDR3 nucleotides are TGTGCCAGCTCATTCCGGGACAGAATTTACTCTGGGGCCAACGTCCTGACTTTC. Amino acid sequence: CASSFRDRIYSGANVLTF.